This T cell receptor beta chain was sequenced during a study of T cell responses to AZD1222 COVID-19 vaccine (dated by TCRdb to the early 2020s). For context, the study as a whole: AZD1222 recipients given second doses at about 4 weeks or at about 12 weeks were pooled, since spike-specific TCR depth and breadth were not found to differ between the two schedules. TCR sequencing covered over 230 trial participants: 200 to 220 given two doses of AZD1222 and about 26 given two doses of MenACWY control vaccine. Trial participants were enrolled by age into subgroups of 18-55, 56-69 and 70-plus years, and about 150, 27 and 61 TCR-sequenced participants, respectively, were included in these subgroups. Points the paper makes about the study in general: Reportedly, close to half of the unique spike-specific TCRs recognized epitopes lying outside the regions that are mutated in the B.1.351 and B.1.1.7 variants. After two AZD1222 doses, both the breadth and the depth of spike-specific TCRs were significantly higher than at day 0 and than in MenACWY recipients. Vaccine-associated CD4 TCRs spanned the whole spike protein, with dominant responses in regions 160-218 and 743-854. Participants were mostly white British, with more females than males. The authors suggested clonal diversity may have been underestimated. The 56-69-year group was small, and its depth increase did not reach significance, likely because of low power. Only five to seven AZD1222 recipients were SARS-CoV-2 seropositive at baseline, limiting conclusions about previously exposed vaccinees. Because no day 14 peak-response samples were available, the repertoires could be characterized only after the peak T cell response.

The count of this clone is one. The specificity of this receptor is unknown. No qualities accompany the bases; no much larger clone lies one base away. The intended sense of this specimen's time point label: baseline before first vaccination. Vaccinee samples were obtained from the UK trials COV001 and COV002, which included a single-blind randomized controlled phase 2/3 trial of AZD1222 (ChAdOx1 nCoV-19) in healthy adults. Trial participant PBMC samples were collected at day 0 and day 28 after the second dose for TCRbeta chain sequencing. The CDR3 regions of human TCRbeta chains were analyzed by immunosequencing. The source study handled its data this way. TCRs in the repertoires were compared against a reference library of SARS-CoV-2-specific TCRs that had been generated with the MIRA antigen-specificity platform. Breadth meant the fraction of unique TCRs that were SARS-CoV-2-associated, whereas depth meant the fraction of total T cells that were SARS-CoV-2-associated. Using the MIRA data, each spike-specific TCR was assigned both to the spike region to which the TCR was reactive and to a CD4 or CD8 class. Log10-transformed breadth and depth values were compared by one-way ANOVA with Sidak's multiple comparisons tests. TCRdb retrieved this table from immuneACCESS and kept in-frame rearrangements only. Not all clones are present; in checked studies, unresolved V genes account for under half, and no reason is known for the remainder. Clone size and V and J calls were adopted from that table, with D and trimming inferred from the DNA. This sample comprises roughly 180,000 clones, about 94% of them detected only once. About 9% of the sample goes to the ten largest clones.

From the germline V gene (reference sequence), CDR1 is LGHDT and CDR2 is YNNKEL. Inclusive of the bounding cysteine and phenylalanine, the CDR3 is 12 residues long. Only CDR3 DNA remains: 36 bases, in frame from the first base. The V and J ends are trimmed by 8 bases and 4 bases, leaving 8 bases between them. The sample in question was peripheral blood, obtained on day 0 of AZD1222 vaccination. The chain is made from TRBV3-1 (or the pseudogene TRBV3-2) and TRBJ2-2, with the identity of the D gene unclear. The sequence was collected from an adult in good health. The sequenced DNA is TGTGCCAGCCTACACCTCACCGGGGAGCTGTTTTTT. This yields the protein CASLHLTGELFF.